This T cell receptor beta chain appears in the sequencing data of a study of sequential checkpoint blockade in melanoma. The CDR3 totals 20 residues. The V end was cut by 3 bases, the J end by 0 bases, with 21 bases between. The V gene's germline CDR1 is MNHEY and CDR2 SMNVEV (reference sequence). Using immunoSEQ multiplex PCR, the repertoire was profiled, and TCRdb retains in-frame clones only, with some absent. Among 12,000 or so clones listed, 82% were seen once. The sample's treatment: randomized to nivolumab then ipilimumab (arm A) or the reverse (arm B). The source of this sequence is a human donor with melanoma. Sequenced material: CD8+ T cells sorted from blood (inferred from file names), taken from a patient given nivolumab and ipilimumab in sequence. V gene TRBV27 combines with J gene TRBJ1-6, with D possibly TRBD1 on 5 matching bases. The CDR3 nucleotides are TGTGCCAGCAGTTTTCCCACCCGGGCAGGGAGGAGCTCCTATAATTCACCCCTCCACTTT. Its protein is CASSFPTRAGRSSYNSPLHF.